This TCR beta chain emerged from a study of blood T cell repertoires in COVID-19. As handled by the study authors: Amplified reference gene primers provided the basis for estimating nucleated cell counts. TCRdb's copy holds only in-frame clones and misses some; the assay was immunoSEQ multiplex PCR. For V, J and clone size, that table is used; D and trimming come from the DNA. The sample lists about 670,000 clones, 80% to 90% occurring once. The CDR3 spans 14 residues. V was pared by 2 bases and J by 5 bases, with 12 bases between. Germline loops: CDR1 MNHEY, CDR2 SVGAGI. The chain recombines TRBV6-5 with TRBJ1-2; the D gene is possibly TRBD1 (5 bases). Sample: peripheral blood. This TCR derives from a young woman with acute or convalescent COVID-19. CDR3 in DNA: TGTGCCAGCAGTTACGCTGGGCGGACATATGGCTACACCTTC. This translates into CASSYAGRTYGYTF.